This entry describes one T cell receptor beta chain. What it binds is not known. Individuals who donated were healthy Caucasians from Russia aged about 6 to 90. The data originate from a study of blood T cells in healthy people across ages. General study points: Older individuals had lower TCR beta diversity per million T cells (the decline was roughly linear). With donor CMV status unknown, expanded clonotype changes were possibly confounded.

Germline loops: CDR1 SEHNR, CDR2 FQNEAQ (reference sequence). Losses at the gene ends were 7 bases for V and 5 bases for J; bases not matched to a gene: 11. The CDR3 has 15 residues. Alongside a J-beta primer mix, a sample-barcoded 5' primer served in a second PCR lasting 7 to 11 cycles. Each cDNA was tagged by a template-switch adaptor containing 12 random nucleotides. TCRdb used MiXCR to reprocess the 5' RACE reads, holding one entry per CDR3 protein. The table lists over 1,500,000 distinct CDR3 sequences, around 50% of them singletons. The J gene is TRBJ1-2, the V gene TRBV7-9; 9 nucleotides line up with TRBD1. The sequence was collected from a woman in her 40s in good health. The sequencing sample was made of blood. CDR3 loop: CASTRDGTGKYGYTF. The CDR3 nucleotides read TGTGCCAGCACGAGGGATGGGACAGGGAAATATGGCTACACCTTC.